Listed below are T cell receptor beta chains from one sample, sequenced in a study of T cell repertoires in cytomegalovirus infection. TCRdb re-analysed the reads in MiXCR, keeping a single row per CDR3 protein. The sample consists of 150,000 to 200,000 distinct CDR3 sequences, about 30% of them appearing once. Sequenced material: PBMCs. Every receptor here comes from a human donor in good health (CMV status not recorded). Some clones in this sample may be carry-over from other donors' samples. Both conserved end residues are part of each CDR3. A D gene is named only where the DNA matches it firmly. A clone size is listed for some rows: how often the clone was seen (once, few, many), or a class if it is expanded.

-	TRBV20-1	-	TRBJ2-1	TGCAGTGCCATGGGAGAGGGGAGGAATGAGCAGTTCTTC	CSAMGEGRNEQFF
-	TRBV2	TRBD1	TRBJ1-5	TGTGCCAGCAGTCGAGACAGGGCTGGGCCCCAGCATTTT	CASSRDRAGPQHF
-	TRBV29-1	-	TRBJ1-1	TGCAGCGTGGAAAACCAGGGGCGGAACACTGAAGCTTTCTTT	CSVENQGRNTEAFF
-	TRBV12-3/TRBV12-4	TRBD2	TRBJ2-3	TGTGCCAGCAGTGATAGGAGGCTGGGGGGGACGCAGTATTTT	CASSDRRLGGTQYF
-	TRBV3-1	TRBD1	TRBJ1-2	TGTGCCAGCAGCCAAGAGCGACAGGGAGGTGGAGGCTACACCTTC	CASSQERQGGGGYTF
-	TRBV19	TRBD2	TRBJ2-7	TGTGCCAGTAGTGGAGCGGGGGGGACCTACGAGCAGTACTTC	CASSGAGGTYEQYF
few	TRBV4-1	TRBD1	TRBJ2-5	TGCGCCAGCAGCCAACCCCGACAGGGAATTGGAGAGACCCAGTACTTC	CASSQPRQGIGETQYF
-	TRBV6-1	-	TRBJ2-5	TGTGCCAGCAGTGACCCCTCACAGGGCCCCTACCAAGAGACCCAGTACTTC	CASSDPSQGPYQETQYF
-	TRBV29-1	-	TRBJ1-1	TGCAGCGTTGAAGCGAACACTGAAGCTTTCTTT	CSVEANTEAFF
-	TRBV5-5	-	TRBJ1-1	TGTGCCAGCAGCCCTGGGCCAGGGAAGACTGAAGCTTTCTTT	CASSPGPGKTEAFF
-	TRBV27	-	TRBJ1-1	TGTGCCAGCAGTCCTCTCGGGTCTCGAGGGGCCACTGAAGCTTTCTTT	CASSPLGSRGATEAFF
many	TRBV6-1	TRBD2	TRBJ2-3	TGTGCCAGCAGTCCCCTCGGGGCGGGGGGGCCTGGAGCAGATACGCAGTATTTT	CASSPLGAGGPGADTQYF
-	TRBV20-1	-	TRBJ2-4	TGCAGTGCTAGTGCGGCGGGGGCCAAAAACATTCAGTACTTC	CSASAAGAKNIQYF
-	TRBV6-6	-	TRBJ1-5	TGTGCCAGCAGTTACGATAGGGGATATCAGCCCCAGCATTTT	CASSYDRGYQPQHF
-	TRBV19	-	TRBJ1-1	TGTGCCAGTAGATCGGGACCCTCTCTAGGCACTGAAGCTTTCTTT	CASRSGPSLGTEAFF
few	TRBV7-6	TRBD1	TRBJ1-1	TGTGCCAGCAGCTTACAAGACAGGGGGAACACTGAAGCTTTCTTT	CASSLQDRGNTEAFF
few	TRBV6-5	-	TRBJ1-2	TGTGCCAGCAGTTACTCATCGACAACGGACCCTTCTAACTATGGCTACACCTTC	CASSYSSTTDPSNYGYTF
-	TRBV5-1	-	TRBJ1-1	TGCGCCAGCAGCTTCAAAGGGCAGAACACTGAAGCTTTCTTT	CASSFKGQNTEAFF
-	TRBV20-1	-	TRBJ1-6	TGCAGTGCTGTAACTACCGGAGTCTATAATTCACCCCTCCACTTT	CSAVTTGVYNSPLHF
few	TRBV19	-	TRBJ1-5	TGTGCCAGTAGTATCCGGGATACAGGGCCCCAGCATTTT	CASSIRDTGPQHF
-	TRBV7-3	TRBD2	TRBJ2-3	TGTGCCAGCAGCCCTTCGGGGCGGGGGGACACAGATACGCAGTATTTT	CASSPSGRGDTDTQYF
-	TRBV6-2/TRBV6-3	-	TRBJ2-1	TGTGCCACTCAGTTATATACAGACTACAATGAGCAGTTCTTC	CATQLYTDYNEQFF